The clone carrying this T cell receptor beta chain was seen many times. Its antigen is unidentified. A modified ARM-PCR protocol with three rounds of nested PCR amplified TCRbeta. In TCRdb, the multiplex PCR reads were re-called with MiXCR into one record per CDR3 protein. The sample includes more than 75,000 distinct CDR3 sequences, about 80% seen only once; the top ten take 30%. The sample originates from a study of tumor and adjacent non-tumor tissue in lung cancer. Overall study: Stage I to III disease affected ten to eleven men and 4 or 5 women aged about 31 to 85. Each sample yielded some 4 million productive TCRbeta reads on average. General study results and limits: Patients with more diverse tumor TCRs had worse survival.

The template was RNA from unsorted bulk tissue. Distant lung tissue was collected more than 3 cm away from the tumor edge. Chemotherapy-naive patients with new lung cancer underwent thoracic surgery in China, August–late 2014. CDR3 length: 16 amino acids. Germline V gene data show CDR1 as DFQATT and CDR2 as SNEGSKA (reference sequence). V was clipped by 1 base and J by 0 bases, with 12 bases between them. Sequences were obtained from distant non-tumor lung tissue. The receptor comes from a man between 60 and 75 years old with small cell lung cancer. The gene calls are TRBV20-1 and TRBJ1-4; a weak D match, TRBD1 (5 bases). CDR3 protein: CSARAGTAATNEKLFF. The CDR3 DNA follows: TGCAGTGCTAGAGCTGGGACGGCGGCAACTAATGAAAAACTGTTTTTT.